The 9 T cell receptor beta chains given below trace back to one sample, sequenced in a study of control samples from healthy donors and cancer patients. Profiling relied on immunoSEQ multiplex PCR, and the TCRdb table lists in-frame clones only, not all of them. The sample lists over 150,000 clones; about 94% were seen once. Source material: blood. The source of these receptors is a man aged 40-50 years in good health.

This clone has only a few counts. The genes are TRBV28 and TRBJ1-4; maybe TRBD1 (6 bases). Between the trimmed V and J ends, which lost 4 bases and 10 bases, there was a span of 22 bases. This CDR3 is built from 16 residues. Germline-derived CDR1 and CDR2 are MDHEN and SYDVKM. This CDR3 reads CASSSPRDSPGAKLFF. CDR3 in DNA: TGTGCCAGCAGTTCCCCCCGTGACTCCCCAGGGGCAAAACTGTTTTTT.

The V call is TRBV9, the J call TRBJ1-6; D gene unclear. CDR1 and CDR2 (germline): SGDLS, YYNGEE. Trimming left V 1 base short and J 8 bases short, with 13 bases between. The CDR3 covers 15 residues. This chain's CDR3 is CASSVLQDSDSPLHF. CDR3 sequence (DNA): TGTGCCAGCAGCGTATTGCAGGATAGTGATTCACCCCTCCACTTT.

The rearrangement links TRBV6-5 to TRBJ2-3, with D perhaps assigned TRBD1 or TRBD2 (5 bases each). The CDR3 is made up of 14 amino acids. V gave up 4 bases and J gave up 0 bases, with 8 bases separating them. Germline V lookup: CDR1 MNHEY, CDR2 SVGAGI. The CDR3 region is CASSSGPSTDTQYF. CDR3 bases: TGTGCCAGCAGTTCGGGGCCAAGCACAGATACGCAGTATTTT.

The J gene is TRBJ1-2, the V gene TRBV28; D not certain. CDR1 is MDHEN, CDR2 SYDVKM, per germline. The CDR3 has 17 residues. V lost 2 bases and J 4 bases, leaving 20 bases between the germline ends. The CDR3: CASSLEPVSARIYGYTF. CDR3 sequence (DNA): TGTGCCAGCAGTTTAGAACCTGTGTCAGCCCGGATCTATGGCTACACCTTC.

The V gene is TRBV7-9, the J gene TRBJ2-2; no clear D gene. Trimming took off 6 bases at V and 1 base at J, with 6 bases between the two ends. CDR3 length equals 13 residues. Germline V CDR1 and CDR2: SEHNR, FQNEAQ (reference sequence). Here the CDR3 DNA reads TGTGCCAGCAGGTACAAGAACACCGGGGAGCTGTTTTTT. Amino acids: CASRYKNTGELFF.

This chain connects TRBV9 to TRBJ2-7; the D call may be TRBD1 or TRBD2 (5 bases each). CDR3 length: 15 residues. The V end lost 0 bases, the J end lost 2 bases, and 12 bases lay between the germline ends. Germline V gives CDR1 SGDLS, CDR2 YYNGEE. The CDR3 DNA follows: TGTGCCAGCAGCGTAGACGGGACGCTGGCCTACGAGCAGTACTTC. This gives the protein CASSVDGTLAYEQYF.

This sequence joins TRBV11-2 and TRBJ2-2; no definite D call. This CDR3 is built from 12 residues. The ends were cut back, 6 bases at V and 3 bases at J, with 5 bases in the middle. Germline V CDR1 and CDR2: SGHAT, FQNNGV. The CDR3 spells CASRIDTGELFF. CDR3 DNA: TGTGCCAGCAGGATTGACACCGGGGAGCTGTTTTTT.

This clone was detected once. The chain recombines TRBV2 with TRBJ2-3, with 9 bases fitting TRBD2. Germline CDR1 is SNHLY and CDR2 is FYNNEI. V lost 9 bases to trimming and J lost 2 bases; unmatched junction nucleotides: 6. The CDR3 is 14 residues long. CDR3 DNA sequence: TGTGCCAGGGCGACTAGCGGACTCACAGATACGCAGTATTTT. The encoded protein is CARATSGLTDTQYF.

The genes are TRBV7-6 and TRBJ2-1; the D is unclear. CDR3 length: 13 residues. The germline gives CDR1 SGHVS, CDR2 FNYEAQ. Trimming removed 8 bases from V and 6 bases from J, with 14 bases in between. CDR3 loop: CASARVGINEQFF. The CDR3 region has the DNA TGTGCCAGCGCCCGGGTAGGGATCAATGAGCAGTTCTTC. Complete variable domain (other parts from reference TRBV7-6 and TRBJ2-1): GAGVSQSPRYKVTKRGQDVALRCDPISGHVSLYWYRQALGQGPEFLTYFNYEAQQDKSGLPNDRFSAERPEGSISTLTIQRTEQRDSAMYRCASARVGINEQFFGPGTRLTVL.